Each of the 23 T cell receptor beta chains below was sequenced from the same sample in a study of T cell changes during pregnancy in multiple sclerosis. Clones were sequenced by immunoSEQ multiplex PCR, and TCRdb holds only the in-frame ones, with some missing. The sample records around 42,000 clones, about 90% being singletons. Sample: CD4+ T cells from peripheral blood mononuclear cells, taken in the third trimester of pregnancy. The source is a female donor with multiple sclerosis, enrolled in a pregnancy study.

The chain links TRBV18 to TRBJ1-1; 7 nucleotides match TRBD1. Trimming cost V 2 bases and J 4 bases; bases outside gene matches: 7. Germline V gene sequence: CDR1 KGHSH, CDR2 LQKENI. The CDR3 has 15 amino acids. The CDR3 spells CASSPTQGMATEAFF. The CDR3 DNA follows: TGTGCCAGCTCACCAACACAGGGGATGGCCACTGAAGCTTTCTTT. The full variable domain, with the rest looked up from reference TRBV18 and TRBJ1-1, is NAGVMQNPRHLVRRRGQEARLRCSPMKGHSHVYWYRQLPEEGLKFMVYLQKENIIDESGMPKERFSAEFPKEGPSILRIQQVVRGDSAAYFCASSPTQGMATEAFFGQGTRLTVV.

The table lists this clone with a count of one. The chain is built from TRBV30 and TRBJ2-7; 7 nucleotides line up with TRBD2. The CDR3 runs to 15 residues. V was clipped by 0 bases and J by 2 bases; unmatched bases: 7. The germline V gene encodes CDR1 GTSNPN and CDR2 SVGIG (reference sequence). In DNA, the CDR3 is TGTGCCTGGAGTGTCAACGGACTAGTTCCCTACGAGCAGTACTTC. Translation: CAWSVNGLVPYEQYF.

The chain joins TRBV10-3 to TRBJ2-3; 9 bases fit TRBD1. Germline loops: CDR1 ENHRY, CDR2 SYGVKD. After removal of 6 bases from V and 5 bases from J, the junction contained 6 bases not matched to a gene. The CDR3 loop spans 14 amino acids. This CDR3 reads CAISLGTGRDTQYF. The CDR3, as DNA: TGTGCCATCAGCCTTGGGACAGGGCGAGATACGCAGTATTTT.

The rearrangement links TRBV6-1 to TRBJ1-2; D unresolved. V shed 6 bases and J shed 8 bases, with 10 bases lying between them. This CDR3 spans 11 amino acids. Germline CDR1 MNHNS, CDR2 SASEGT. Here the CDR3 DNA reads TGTGCCAGCAGCAATCAACAGGGCTACACCTTC. It encodes CASSNQQGYTF.

A single count supports this clone. The chain uses TRBV2 and TRBJ1-3; D not certain. V was pared by 5 bases and J by 6 bases, with 11 bases between. The CDR3 covers 13 residues. Germline V gene lookup returns CDR1 SNHLY and CDR2 FYNNEI. CDR3 in amino acids: CASSRERENTIYF. The CDR3 region has the DNA TGTGCCAGCAGTCGGGAGCGGGAAAACACCATATATTTT.

V usage is TRBV2 and J usage is TRBJ1-2; 7 bases match TRBD1. The germline gives CDR1 SNHLY, CDR2 FYNNEI. This CDR3 is 15 amino acids long. J gave up 7 bases and V 5 bases, and 13 bases lay outside the gene matches. The CDR3 DNA reads as TGTGCCAGCAGTTTTGGGGTGGGCAGGGGGGCTGGCTACACCTTC. It translates to CASSFGVGRGAGYTF.

This chain links TRBV11-3 with TRBJ2-3; possibly TRBD1 for D (5 bases). The V and J ends lost 4 bases and 11 bases respectively, with 13 bases between them. CDR3 length: 12 residues. Germline CDR1 reads SGHNT; CDR2 reads YENEEA. Here the CDR3 reads CASSSQVSLQYF. CDR3 nucleotides: TGTGCCAGCAGCTCACAGGTTTCCCTGCAGTATTTT. Full variable domain (missing parts from reference TRBV11-3 and TRBJ2-3): EAGVVQSPRYKIIEKKQPVAFWCNPISGHNTLYWYLQNLGQGPELLIRYENEEAVDDSQLPKDRFSAERLKGVDSTLKIQPAELGDSAVYLCASSSQVSLQYFGPGTRLTVL.

This sequence joins TRBV9 and TRBJ2-3; 11 positions agree with TRBD2. V lost 3 bases and J lost 4; bases outside the gene matches: 10. This CDR3 has 17 residues. In germline, CDR1 is SGDLS, CDR2 YYNGEE. In nucleotides, the CDR3 is TGTGCCAGCAGCGCTAGAGGGCTAGCGGGAGGTGCAGATACGCAGTATTTT. Translation gives CASSARGLAGGADTQYF. Combining the CDR3 with reference TRBV9 and TRBJ2-3 gives the whole variable domain DSGVTQTPKHLITATGQRVTLRCSPRSGDLSVYWYQQSLDQGLQFLIQYYNGEERAKGNILERFSAQQFPDLHSELNLSSLELGDSALYFCASSARGLAGGADTQYFGPGTRLTVL.

The chain uses TRBV6-6 and TRBJ2-7; D gene unclear. Deletions cut 5 bases from V and 3 bases from J, with 5 bases between. This CDR3 contains 11 residues. The V gene's germline CDR1 is MNHNY and CDR2 SVGAGI (reference sequence). In DNA, the CDR3 is TGTGCCAGCAGTGTACTCTACGAGCAGTACTTC. Translated, it gives CASSVLYEQYF.

This chain links TRBV7-3 with TRBJ2-1, with 10 bases matching TRBD2. Germline CDR1 is SGHTA and CDR2 is FQGTGA. With 0 bases clipped from V and 6 bases from J, the junction kept 2 bases outside the gene matches. The CDR3 contains 15 residues. The chain's CDR3 is CASSLTLAGVNEQFF. The DNA of the CDR3 is TGTGCCAGCAGCTTAACCCTAGCGGGAGTCAATGAGCAGTTCTTC.

This chain links TRBV9 with TRBJ2-1; 10 nucleotides line up with TRBD2. V was pared by 8 bases and J by 0 bases, with 5 bases of the junction left unmatched. Germline values: CDR1 SGDLS, CDR2 YYNGEE. The CDR3 has 15 residues. The CDR3 is CASGPSGSSYNEQFF. The DNA for the CDR3 is TGTGCCAGTGGTCCTAGCGGGAGCTCCTACAATGAGCAGTTCTTC.

A few counts support this clone. The rearrangement joins TRBV29-1 to TRBJ1-2; 7 nucleotides match TRBD1. Germline-derived CDR1 and CDR2 are SQVTM and ANQGSEA. The CDR3 consists of 11 residues. Trimming cost V 7 bases and J 6 bases; bases outside gene matches: 5. CDR3 in amino acids: CSGATGDGYTF. CDR3 in DNA: TGCAGCGGGGCCACAGGGGATGGCTACACCTTC. The full variable domain, completed using reference TRBV29-1 and TRBJ1-2, is SAVISQKPSRDICQRGTSLTIQCQVDSQVTMMFWYRQQPGQSLTLIATANQGSEATYESGFVIDKFPISRPNLTFSTLTVSNMSPEDSSIYLCSGATGDGYTFGSGTRLTVV.

Judged by abundance, this clone is medium-sized. The chain has TRBV2 and TRBJ1-1; no clear D. This CDR3 has 14 amino acids. Germline V gene data show CDR1 as SNHLY and CDR2 as FYNNEI. V lost 4 bases and J 1 base, leaving 10 bases between the germline ends. The CDR3 is CASSVIEQNTEAFF. The CDR3 nucleotides read TGTGCCAGCAGTGTTATCGAACAGAACACTGAAGCTTTCTTT.

This chain connects TRBV7-8 to TRBJ2-7; 8 bases agree with TRBD1. The CDR3 runs 13 residues. V dropped 5 bases and J dropped 7; count of bases not matched to a gene: 7. Germline V gene lookup returns CDR1 SGHVS and CDR2 FQNEAQ. The CDR3 spells CASSTRTGWEQYF. CDR3 DNA sequence: TGTGCCAGCAGCACGCGGACAGGGTGGGAGCAGTACTTC.

The V and J genes are TRBV7-9 and TRBJ2-5; 13 nucleotides agree with TRBD2. V dropped 5 bases and J dropped 2; count of bases not matched to a gene: 14. CDR1 is SEHNR and CDR2 is FQNEAQ in the germline V gene (reference sequence). CDR3 length: 19 amino acids. CDR3 residues: CASSPWTGLAGAGQETQYF. The CDR3 DNA is TGTGCCAGCAGCCCGTGGACAGGACTAGCGGGAGCGGGGCAAGAGACCCAGTACTTC.

The chain couples TRBV5-4 to TRBJ2-7; 9 nucleotides line up with TRBD2. The CDR3 has 15 residues. V shed 4 bases, J shed 3 bases, and the junction held 8 bases outside the gene matches. Per the germline V gene, CDR1 is SGHNT and CDR2 is YYREEE (reference sequence). The CDR3 DNA is TGTGCCAGCAGCGCTAGCCTAGCGGGGATCTACGAGCAGTACTTC. Translation gives CASSASLAGIYEQYF.

V and J are TRBV5-1 and TRBJ1-4; D is unresolved. The CDR3 consists of 14 residues. With 2 bases removed from V and 0 bases from J, the gap between germline ends came to 5 bases. Germline CDR1 is SGHRS and CDR2 is YFSETQ. Here the CDR3 reads CASSFSATNEKLFF. The DNA for the CDR3 is TGCGCCAGCAGCTTCAGTGCAACTAATGAAAAACTGTTTTTT.

This chain links TRBV7-9 with TRBJ2-5, with unresolved D. Between the trimmed V and J ends, which lost 4 bases and 1 base, there was a span of 7 bases. This CDR3 spans 13 amino acids. CDR1 SEHNR and CDR2 FQNEAQ come from the germline V gene (reference sequence). The CDR3 DNA reads TGTGCCAGCAGCTCCGATAGCCAAGAGACCCAGTACTTC. Amino acid sequence: CASSSDSQETQYF.

The V gene is TRBV11-3, the J gene TRBJ2-1; TRBD1 matches at 11 bases. Germline CDR1 is SGHNT and CDR2 is YENEEA. The CDR3 totals 15 residues. V shed 5 bases and J 8 bases; nucleotides not matched to a gene: 8. CDR3 residues: CASSLMGQGGYEQFF. The CDR3 DNA sequence: TGTGCCAGCAGCCTCATGGGACAGGGGGGCTATGAGCAGTTCTTC. The full variable domain, rest sourced from reference TRBV11-3 and TRBJ2-1, is EAGVVQSPRYKIIEKKQPVAFWCNPISGHNTLYWYLQNLGQGPELLIRYENEEAVDDSQLPKDRFSAERLKGVDSTLKIQPAELGDSAVYLCASSLMGQGGYEQFFGPGTRLTVL.

V usage is TRBV11-1 and J usage is TRBJ2-1, with D perhaps TRBD1 (6 bases). V dropped 3 bases and J dropped 2 bases, with 8 bases sitting between them. Germline V CDR1 and CDR2: SGHAT, FQDESV (reference sequence). This CDR3 has 14 amino acids. CDR3 coding DNA: TGTGCCAGCAGCTTGACAGGTGCCTACAATGAGCAGTTCTTC. Translated, it gives CASSLTGAYNEQFF.

The chain recombines TRBV30 with TRBJ2-6; 9 nucleotides match TRBD1. Per the germline V gene, CDR1 is GTSNPN and CDR2 is SVGIG (reference sequence). J was trimmed by 2 bases and V by 7 bases; bases with no gene match: 3. The length of the CDR3 is 14 residues. CDR3: CASGQGPGANVLTF. Written as DNA, the CDR3 is TGTGCCTCGGGACAGGGTCCTGGGGCCAACGTCCTGACTTTC.

V gene TRBV6-4 combines with J gene TRBJ2-1; tentative D call: TRBD1 (5 bases). The CDR3 contains 15 residues. Germline V gene lookup returns CDR1 MRHNA and CDR2 SNTAGT. Trimming removed 2 bases from V and 4 bases from J, with 12 bases in between. CDR3 sequence (DNA): TGTGCCAGCAGTGACGCAGGGTATTGGTACAATGAGCAGTTCTTC. Its translation: CASSDAGYWYNEQFF.

V usage is TRBV27 and J usage is TRBJ1-5; maybe TRBD1 (6 bases). The CDR3 loop spans 15 amino acids. Germline-derived CDR1 and CDR2 are MNHEY and SMNVEV (reference sequence). V was clipped by 6 bases and J by 4 bases, with 16 bases between them. The CDR3, as DNA: TGTGCCAGCAGGGTTAGGGGGGGGCAGAATCAGCCCCAGCATTTT. Protein product: CASRVRGGQNQPQHF.